This T cell receptor (beta chain) was found in a study of blood T cell repertoires in COVID-19. Turning to the study itself: In each case, the material was cDNA or gDNA derived from T cells, B-cell-depleted T cells, or PBMCs.

The V gene's germline CDR1 is ENHRY and CDR2 SYGVKD. This CDR3 contains 13 residues. After removal of 8 bases from V and 2 bases from J, the junction contained 4 bases not matched to a gene. Original data processing: The authors estimated nucleated cell counts from reference gene primer amplification. Profiled with immunoSEQ multiplex PCR; TCRdb holds only in-frame clones, not every one. V and J calls and clone size are copied from that table; D and trimming were computed from the DNA. The profile shows roughly 190,000 clones, about four fifths of them singletons. The chain employs TRBV10-3 and TRBJ2-3, with TRBD2 identical over 7 bases. Sequencing was carried out using peripheral blood. The source is a man in his sixties with acute or convalescent COVID-19. This CDR3 reads CAISREFTDTQYF. The DNA of the CDR3 is TGTGCCATCTCGCGGGAGTTCACAGATACGCAGTATTTT.